This entry is about one TCR beta chain. Its cognate antigen is unknown. This entry is derived from a study of cytomegalovirus exposure and HLA in healthy donors. Points from the study as a whole: Across all donors, roughly uniform sequencing depth was an assumption of the presence/absence analyses. Differences between HLA loci emerged in a later analysis of TCR association rates, with DRB1 most and HLA-C fewest.

Germline-derived CDR1 and CDR2 are SGHAT and FQNNGV. V shed 4 bases and J 2 bases; nucleotides not matched to a gene: 5. The CDR3 runs to 14 residues. The primer mix had 60 Vbeta and 13 Jbeta primers. Sequencing used immunoSEQ multiplex PCR; TCRdb keeps in-frame clones, though not all of them. The sample has roughly 160,000 clones; approximately 80% are singletons. The V and J genes are TRBV11-2 and TRBJ2-7, with TRBD1 matching 7 bases. The source of this sequence is a man under 40 in good health and CMV-seronegative. The sequenced material came from PBMCs. In DNA form, the CDR3 reads TGTGCCAGCAGCTCCTCGACAGGGACCTACGAGCAGTACTTC. This encodes CASSSSTGTYEQYF.